The 27 T cell receptor beta chains below all came from one sample that was sequenced in a study of regulatory dendritic cells for organ transplantation. Using immunoSEQ multiplex PCR, the repertoire was profiled, and TCRdb retains in-frame clones only, with some absent. The profile covers 12,000 or so clones, with less than 70% appearing a single time and approximately 1.2% taken by the ten largest. CFSE-labeled sorted T cells met regulatory or mature dendritic cells for 4 to 6 days. These TCRs' antigens remain unknown. The sample was naive CD8+ T cells from blood cultured with dendritic cells. Subset: CD45RA+ naive T cells. The source of these receptors is a human donor in good health.

The V call is TRBV5-8, the J call TRBJ2-7, with 8 bases lining up with TRBD1. Germline trimming cut 4 bases from V and 1 base from J; bases unmatched to any gene: 10. The CDR3 covers 16 residues. Germline V lookup: CDR1 SGHTS, CDR2 YDEGEE. The CDR3 is CASSVGDRPPSYEQYF. CDR3 nucleotide sequence: TGTGCCAGCAGCGTGGGGGACAGGCCCCCTTCCTACGAGCAGTACTTC. The complete variable domain, with remaining parts taken from reference TRBV5-8 and TRBJ2-7, reads EAGVTQSPTHLIKTRGQQATLRCSPISGHTSVYWYQQALGLGLQFLLWYDEGEERNRGNFPPRFSGRQFPNYSSELNVNALELEDSALYLCASSVGDRPPSYEQYFGPGTRLTVT.

This clone has more than one count but fewer than ten. The chain carries TRBV7-9 and TRBJ1-3; D is unresolved. CDR3 length: 17 residues. V was shortened by 1 base and J by 0 bases, with 13 bases between the two germline ends. Germline CDR1 reads SEHNR; CDR2 reads FQNEAQ (reference sequence). The CDR3 nucleotides read TGTGCCAGCAGCTTAGGGCCCGGACTGACCTCTGGAAACACCATATATTTT. This gives the protein CASSLGPGLTSGNTIYF.

The V and J genes are TRBV9 and TRBJ2-2, with 7 positions matching TRBD1. Germline CDR1 SGDLS, CDR2 YYNGEE. J lost 5 bases, V lost 0 bases, and 7 bases had no gene match. The CDR3 extends over 16 amino acids. DNA of the CDR3: TGTGCCAGCAGCGTAGTAGGGGGCGGTGGTACCGGGGAGCTGTTTTTT. It specifies CASSVVGGGGTGELFF.

The genes are TRBV4-2 and TRBJ1-1; unclear D gene. The germline gives CDR1 LGHNA, CDR2 YNFKEQ. CDR3 size: 14 residues. The V and J ends lost 3 bases and 3 bases respectively, with 11 bases between them. The DNA of the CDR3 is TGTGCCAGCAGCCACCCTACGGGTTACACTGAAGCTTTCTTT. Translated: CASSHPTGYTEAFF.

This chain links TRBV14 with TRBJ2-1; the match to TRBD2 covers 9 bases. V shed 4 bases, J shed 4 bases, and the junction held 11 bases outside the gene matches. The CDR3 consists of 17 residues. Germline loops: CDR1 SGHDN, CDR2 FVKESK. As DNA, the CDR3 is TGTGCCAGCAGCCCACCATTCTCTAGCGGGGTATACAATGAGCAGTTCTTC. As protein: CASSPPFSSGVYNEQFF. Variable domain in full (rest from reference TRBV14 and TRBJ2-1): EAGVTQFPSHSVIEKGQTVTLRCDPISGHDNLYWYRRVMGKEIKFLLHFVKESKQDESGMPNNRFLAERTGGTYSTLKVQPAELEDSGVYFCASSPPFSSGVYNEQFFGPGTRLTVL.

The gene calls are TRBV7-6 and TRBJ2-3; 11 bases map to TRBD1. Germline CDR1 reads SGHVS; CDR2 reads FNYEAQ. This CDR3 has 17 amino acids. The trim removed 1 base at V and 4 bases at J, leaving 7 bases unmatched. The DNA for the CDR3 is TGTGCCAGCAGCTTAGGGACAGGGGGCGCAAATCCAGATACGCAGTATTTT. Its translation: CASSLGTGGANPDTQYF. Looking up the rest from reference TRBV7-6 and TRBJ2-3 gives the full variable domain: GAGVSQSPRYKVTKRGQDVALRCDPISGHVSLYWYRQALGQGPEFLTYFNYEAQQDKSGLPNDRFSAERPEGSISTLTIQRTEQRDSAMYRCASSLGTGGANPDTQYFGPGTRLTVL.

J is TRBJ1-4 and V is TRBV4-1; no definite D call. Deletions cut 1 base from V and 7 bases from J, with 16 bases between. The germline V gene has CDR1 MGHRA and CDR2 YSYEKL. CDR3 length: 16 amino acids. The CDR3 DNA sequence: TGCGCCAGCAGCCAAGTAGTAGAACAGCCAGGTGAAAAACTGTTTTTT. Translating gives CASSQVVEQPGEKLFF.

J is TRBJ1-1 and V is TRBV6-1; the D is unclear. Between the trimmed V and J ends, which lost 6 bases and 8 bases, there was a span of 22 bases. The CDR3 sequence is 15 residues long. CDR1 is MNHNS, CDR2 SASEGT, per germline. The CDR3 nucleotides are TGTGCCAGCAGACCCATCGCGGGGTCGAGGGTGGAAGCTTTCTTT. Its protein product is CASRPIAGSRVEAFF.

The J gene is TRBJ2-7, the V gene TRBV15; tentatively, D is TRBD1 (6 bases). Trimming shortened V by 2 bases and J by 4 bases, and 9 bases separated the two germline ends. CDR3 size: 13 residues. Germline CDR1 and CDR2: LNHNV and YYDKDF (reference sequence). The CDR3 reads CATSRRGQYEQYF. For the CDR3, the DNA is TGTGCCACCAGCAGACGAGGACAGTACGAGCAGTACTTC.

The chain recombines TRBV10-1 with TRBJ2-1, with TRBD1 identical over 8 bases. The germline V gene encodes CDR1 WNHNN and CDR2 SYGVQD (reference sequence). Trimming cost V 2 bases and J 4 bases; bases outside gene matches: 10. The CDR3 totals 17 residues. CDR3 in DNA: TGCGCCAGCAGTGAGCTCACACCGGGACAGGAATACAATGAGCAGTTCTTC. It yields the protein CASSELTPGQEYNEQFF.

V and J are TRBV7-2 and TRBJ1-5, with 7 bases that match TRBD1. The CDR3 has 17 amino acids. Unmatched junction bases numbered 11, after V lost 3 bases and J lost 3 bases. CDR1 is SGHTA, CDR2 FQGNSA, per germline. The CDR3 DNA is TGTGCCAGCAGCTTTGGTTTGGTAGGGGGCTACAATCAGCCCCAGCATTTT. Residues: CASSFGLVGGYNQPQHF.

The gene calls are TRBV6-6 and TRBJ2-1; TRBD1 aligns across 8 bases. From germline, CDR1 is MNHNY and CDR2 SVGAGI (reference sequence). The trim removed 6 bases at V and 7 bases at J, leaving 8 bases unmatched. The CDR3 loop spans 14 amino acids. In nucleotides, the CDR3 is TGTGCCAGCAGCGACAATAACAGGGGGAATGAGCAGTTCTTC. Amino acids: CASSDNNRGNEQFF.

This clone was detected once. The CDR3 spells CASSLGGLAGVQETQYF. Written as DNA, the CDR3 is TGTGCCAGCAGCTTGGGGGGTCTGGCGGGGGTCCAAGAGACCCAGTACTTC. The gene calls are TRBV5-6 and TRBJ2-5, with TRBD2 identical over 7 bases. The CDR3 runs 17 residues. From germline, CDR1 is SGHDT and CDR2 YYEEEE. V lost 0 bases and J lost 1; bases outside the gene matches: 9.

The genes are TRBV5-4 and TRBJ1-1; D is ambiguous. V lost 3 bases to trimming and J lost 5 bases, with 14 bases between them. CDR1 is SGHNT, CDR2 YYREEE, per germline (reference sequence). The CDR3 length is 14 residues. CDR3 nucleotides: TGTGCCAGCAGCTCATTGACTGAAAAGACTGAAGCTTTCTTT. This sequence encodes CASSSLTEKTEAFF. Full variable domain (outside the CDR3, taken from reference TRBV5-4 and TRBJ1-1): ETGVTQSPTHLIKTRGQQVTLRCSSQSGHNTVSWYQQALGQGPQFIFQYYREEENGRGNFPPRFSGLQFPNYSSELNVNALELDDSALYLCASSSLTEKTEAFFGQGTRLTVV.

This clone was counted a few times. V usage is TRBV7-9 and J usage is TRBJ2-5; possibly TRBD2 for D (5 bases). CDR1 is SEHNR and CDR2 is FQNEAQ in the germline V gene (reference sequence). V shed 10 bases and J shed 2 bases, with 14 bases lying between them. The length of the CDR3 is 13 residues. This CDR3 is CAIPGSLQETQYF. The CDR3 DNA reads TGTGCCATCCCGGGGTCCCTTCAAGAGACCCAGTACTTC.

The chain joins TRBV6-4 to TRBJ2-1; D is perhaps TRBD1 (5 bases). V was clipped by 6 bases and J by 5 bases, with 8 bases between them. CDR1 is MRHNA and CDR2 is SNTAGT in the germline V gene. There are 12 residues in the CDR3. In DNA form, the CDR3 reads TGTGCCAGCAGAGGACAAAACAATGAGCAGTTCTTC. This gives the protein CASRGQNNEQFF.

The J gene is TRBJ2-1, the V gene TRBV5-6; D gene unclear. This CDR3 is 16 amino acids long. The germline gives CDR1 SGHDT, CDR2 YYEEEE. Trimming stripped 0 bases from V and 0 bases from J, with 10 bases between. The CDR3 DNA is TGTGCCAGCAGCTTGGCCACGGAGAGCTCCTACAATGAGCAGTTCTTC. The encoded protein is CASSLATESSYNEQFF.

The chain uses TRBV13 and TRBJ2-1; the D gene is possibly TRBD1 (6 bases). V was trimmed by 0 bases and J by 3 bases, leaving 15 bases between them. The CDR3 has 17 residues. Looked up from germline, CDR1 is PRHDT and CDR2 is FYEKMQ (reference sequence). The CDR3 sequence is CASSLGLGDKDYNEQFF. CDR3 nucleotide sequence: TGTGCCAGCAGCTTAGGCTTGGGGGACAAGGACTACAATGAGCAGTTCTTC.

The chain combines TRBV14 with TRBJ1-6; D remains ambiguous. The CDR3 is made up of 16 amino acids. Germline V gives CDR1 SGHDN, CDR2 FVKESK. Trimming pared 0 bases from V and 7 bases from J, leaving 13 bases between. CDR3 protein: CASSQDWRAENSPLHF. The CDR3 bases are TGTGCCAGCAGCCAAGATTGGAGGGCCGAAAATTCACCCCTCCACTTT.

The chain combines TRBV2 with TRBJ2-2, with D perhaps matching TRBD2 (5 bases). The germline gives CDR1 SNHLY, CDR2 FYNNEI. V shed 8 bases and J shed 1 base, with 17 bases lying between them. The CDR3 spans 16 residues. Written as DNA, the CDR3 is TGTGCCAGCGGAGGACCTGCGGGCCTGAACACCGGGGAGCTGTTTTTT. It codes for CASGGPAGLNTGELFF.

A single count supports this clone. This chain uses TRBV29-1 with TRBJ2-7, with a weak D call TRBD1 (5 bases). Trimming removed 6 bases from V and 1 base from J, with 7 bases in between. Germline lookup yields CDR1 SQVTM and CDR2 ANQGSEA. CDR3 size: 11 residues. The CDR3 DNA reads as TGCAGCGTCAGGGTTTCCTACGAGCAGTACTTC. Protein sequence: CSVRVSYEQYF.

The V gene is TRBV4-3, the J gene TRBJ2-1; 8 bases match TRBD2. This CDR3 is built from 15 residues. V dropped 2 bases and J dropped 7; count of bases not matched to a gene: 7. The V gene's germline CDR1 is LGHNA and CDR2 YSLEER. For the CDR3, the DNA is TGCGCCAGCAGCCAACAAACCGGGGGGGCGAATGAGCAGTTCTTC. Translated, it gives CASSQQTGGANEQFF.

For this clone: An end of the junction does not agree with germline; a read error may underlie this. V and J are TRBV18 and TRBJ2-1, with 8 bases matching TRBD2. Looked up from germline, CDR1 is KGHSH and CDR2 is LQKENI. The CDR3 extends over 19 amino acids. The CDR3 here is CASSSPASSGESSYNEQFF. The CDR3 DNA sequence: TGTGCCAGCTCATCACCGGCTAGTAGCGGGGAATCCTCCTACAATGAGCAGTTCTTC.

This clone was recorded a few times. The chain has TRBV9 and TRBJ2-7, with D uncertain. This CDR3 spans 13 amino acids. Trimming stripped 1 base from V and 0 bases from J, with 5 bases between. Germline CDR1 and CDR2: SGDLS and YYNGEE. CDR3 coding DNA: TGTGCCAGCAGCGTACAGGCCTCCTACGAGCAGTACTTC. Amino acid sequence: CASSVQASYEQYF.

The J gene is TRBJ1-1, the V gene TRBV6-5; 8 nucleotides line up with TRBD1. Germline V lookup: CDR1 MNHEY, CDR2 SVGAGI. J was trimmed by 4 bases and V by 0 bases; bases with no gene match: 4. The CDR3 has 15 amino acids. The CDR3 reads CASSYSSRGPTEAFF. CDR3 DNA sequence: TGTGCCAGCAGTTACTCGTCCAGGGGGCCCACTGAAGCTTTCTTT.

V and J are TRBV4-1 and TRBJ2-7; maybe TRBD1 (7 bases). V was trimmed by 4 bases and J by 2 bases, leaving 15 bases between them. Per the germline V gene, CDR1 is MGHRA and CDR2 is YSYEKL. This CDR3 has 15 amino acids. CDR3 bases: TGCGCCAGCAGCCCCGACAGGGACTCTGCCTACGAGCAGTACTTC. Its translation is CASSPDRDSAYEQYF.

The chain uses TRBV16 and TRBJ1-2; 12 nucleotides line up with TRBD1. Losses at the gene ends were 0 bases for V and 8 bases for J; bases not matched to a gene: 7. This CDR3 has 16 residues. The germline V gene encodes CDR1 KGHSY and CDR2 FQNENV. CDR3 residues: CASSQSGTGGAEGYTF. CDR3 DNA sequence: TGTGCCAGCAGCCAATCCGGGACAGGGGGCGCGGAGGGCTACACCTTC.